The 13 T cell receptor beta chains below were found in one sample sequenced in a study of radiation and T cells in renal cell carcinoma. Documented treatment: 15 Gy SBRT to primary tumor, nephrectomy 4 weeks later. Method: immunoSEQ multiplex PCR; TCRdb's copy keeps in-frame clones and lacks some. Of roughly 23,000 clones listed, 40% to 55% are singletons. The material was tumor tissue, obtained from a patient whose treatment included radiotherapy and nephrectomy. Receptor source: a woman aged 45-65 years with renal cell carcinoma.

This clone is medium-sized (0.01 to 0.1%) by share. This rearrangement joins TRBV27 to TRBJ2-5; D gene unclear. The CDR3 has 13 amino acids. Trimming removed 6 bases from V and 2 bases from J, with 10 bases in between. Germline CDR1 MNHEY, CDR2 SMNVEV (reference sequence). In DNA, the CDR3 is TGTGCCAGCAGCTCCGGATTACAAGAGACCCAGTACTTC. Residues: CASSSGLQETQYF.

By share of the sample, this clone is medium-sized. This CDR3 is also generated by other DNA sequences in the sample. This rearrangement joins TRBV7-3 to TRBJ2-5; D remains ambiguous. V gave up 0 bases and J gave up 2 bases, with 4 bases separating them. The CDR3 has 13 amino acids. The germline CDR1 and CDR2 sequences are SGHTA and FQGTGA. CDR3 loop: CASSLTPQETQYF. The DNA for the CDR3 is TGTGCCAGCAGCTTAACACCGCAAGAGACCCAGTACTTC.

This clone appeared a few times. The chain links TRBV2 to TRBJ2-5; D is ambiguous. V gave up 6 bases and J gave up 5 bases, with 13 bases separating them. CDR1 and CDR2 from the germline V gene are SNHLY and FYNNEI. The CDR3 totals 13 residues. The chain's CDR3 is CASRGPSGETQYF. The CDR3, as DNA: TGTGCCAGCAGGGGTCCTAGTGGTGAGACCCAGTACTTC.

The V call is TRBV25-1, the J call TRBJ2-5, with TRBD1 matching 7 bases. V lost 4 bases, J lost 4 bases, and 6 bases stayed unmatched. Germline-derived CDR1 and CDR2 are MGHDK and SYGVNS. The CDR3 sequence is 14 residues long. CDR3 bases: TGTGCCAGCAGTGGATTTCGGGACAGAGAGACCCAGTACTTC. Translation: CASSGFRDRETQYF. The whole variable domain, filled in from reference TRBV25-1 and TRBJ2-5, reads EADIYQTPRYLVIGTGKKITLECSQTMGHDKMYWYQQDPGMELHLIHYSYGVNSTEKGDLSSESTVSRIRTEHFPLTLESARPSHTSQYLCASSGFRDRETQYFGPGTRLLVL.

The genes are TRBV6-6 and TRBJ2-5; either TRBD1 or TRBD2 may fit D (5 bases each). Germline V CDR1 and CDR2: MNHNY, SVGAGI (reference sequence). Deletions cut 6 bases from V and 4 bases from J, with 21 bases between. This CDR3 region has 16 residues. The CDR3 reads CASRDSGRRFGETQYF. The CDR3, as DNA: TGTGCCAGCAGAGATTCGGGACGGAGGTTTGGAGAGACCCAGTACTTC.

This clone showed up just a few times. The rearrangement links TRBV19 to TRBJ1-1, with D possibly matching TRBD1 (5 bases). The germline CDR1 and CDR2 sequences are LNHDA and SQIVND (reference sequence). There are 13 residues in the CDR3. V shed 6 bases and J shed 4 bases, with 12 bases lying between them. The CDR3 nucleotides are TGTGCCAGTAGGCTGACAGCGGTCACTGAAGCTTTCTTT. Its translation is CASRLTAVTEAFF.

This clone showed up just a few times. The genes are TRBV4-2 and TRBJ2-7; 9 positions match TRBD1. This CDR3 region has 15 residues. V shed 4 bases and J 9 bases; nucleotides not matched to a gene: 13. The V gene's germline CDR1 is LGHNA and CDR2 YNFKEQ. The CDR3 spells CASSPPGQGFIAQYF. As DNA, the CDR3 is TGTGCCAGCAGCCCACCGGGACAGGGTTTTATTGCGCAGTACTTC.

In this sample, this clone turned up a few times. The rearrangement uses TRBV2 and TRBJ2-5; tentatively, D is TRBD2 (6 bases). V lost 2 bases, J lost 5 bases, and 12 bases lay in between. Germline V gene sequence: CDR1 SNHLY, CDR2 FYNNEI. The CDR3 has 14 residues. The CDR3 loop reads CASSEWRGGETQYF. CDR3 sequence (DNA): TGTGCCAGCAGTGAATGGAGGGGCGGGGAGACCCAGTACTTC.

V gene TRBV7-9 combines with J gene TRBJ1-5; D ambiguous. This CDR3 region has 14 residues. Germline lookup yields CDR1 SEHNR and CDR2 FQNEAQ (reference sequence). Trimming shortened V by 4 bases and J by 7 bases, and 14 bases separated the two germline ends. CDR3 nucleotide sequence: TGTGCCAGCAGCTCCTTGACTTCCGGGCAGCCCCAGCATTTT. This encodes CASSSLTSGQPQHF. The whole variable domain, remainder taken from reference TRBV7-9 and TRBJ1-5, is DTGVSQNPRHKITKRGQNVTFRCDPISEHNRLYWYRQTLGQGPEFLTYFQNEAQLEKSRLLSDRFSAERPKGSFSTLEIQRTEQGDSAMYLCASSSLTSGQPQHFGDGTRLSIL.

This clone was recorded many times. The chain links TRBV7-2 to TRBJ2-7, with a possible D match to TRBD1 (6 bases). V dropped 3 bases and J dropped 3 bases, with 12 bases sitting between them. The CDR3 has 14 amino acids. CDR1 SGHTA and CDR2 FQGNSA come from the germline V gene. The CDR3 coding sequence is TGTGCCAGCAGCTTTTTAGAACAGGGCTACGAGCAGTACTTC. As protein: CASSFLEQGYEQYF.

V and J are TRBV5-6 and TRBJ2-3, with D hard to call. The CDR3 is 13 amino acids. Germline loops: CDR1 SGHDT, CDR2 YYEEEE. Trimming took 4 bases from V and 8 from J, leaving 14 bases between them. DNA for the CDR3: TGTGCCAGCAGCAATCCTAGTCTCGGTACGCAGTATTTT. It specifies CASSNPSLGTQYF.

This clone has only a few counts. The gene calls are TRBV5-1 and TRBJ1-1; a weak D match, TRBD1 (5 bases). This CDR3 is built from 15 residues. V was pared by 4 bases and J by 4 bases, with 17 bases between. Germline values: CDR1 SGHRS, CDR2 YFSETQ. CDR3 in amino acids: CASSPTARRGTEAFF. CDR3 sequence (DNA): TGCGCCAGCAGCCCCACCGCGAGGAGGGGCACTGAAGCTTTCTTT.

Judged by abundance, this clone is medium-sized. The genes are TRBV30 and TRBJ2-1, with 8 bases fitting TRBD2. The germline gives CDR1 GTSNPN, CDR2 SVGIG (reference sequence). After removal of 3 bases from V and 10 bases from J, the junction contained 11 bases not matched to a gene. There are 14 residues in the CDR3. The CDR3 DNA is TGTGCCTGGAGCGAAGCGGGGGTCGAGAGGGAGCAGTTCTTC. Protein: CAWSEAGVEREQFF.